This TCR beta chain was captured in a study of CD8 T cells in ankylosing spondylitis (dated by TCRdb to the late 2010s). In the study overall: To find TCR variants linked to disease, the study profiled T cell receptor beta repertoires in ankylosing spondylitis patients and healthy donors. The full study cohort was made up of roughly 25 ankylosing spondylitis patients and about a hundred healthy donors. Samples of peripheral blood were taken, and for ankylosing spondylitis patients, synovial fluid was collected as well. General findings and caveats noted by the study authors: A TCR beta motif of several highly homologous amino acid variants appeared characteristic of blood from ankylosing spondylitis patients. A CD8+ phenotype was shown by the disease-linked clones, which were found at relatively low frequencies in peripheral blood. Some of the motif variants had been reported before in the synovial fluid and blood of reactive arthritis patients, a finding that suggests common disease-initiation mechanisms. The disease-linked clones were reported to be significantly enriched in matched synovial fluid samples from ankylosing spondylitis patients.

CDR1 and CDR2, per the germline V gene (reference sequence), are SEHNR and FQNEAQ. The CDR3 has 13 amino acids, counting the end cysteine and phenylalanine. The read is trimmed to its CDR3 DNA, 39 bases read in frame from base 1. V is cut by 4 bases and J by 8 bases, and the space between the germline ends is 14 bases. This clonotype was observed a few times. It has no known antigen specificity. The record has no base qualities; no much larger clone is one base away. TCRdb shows the sequencer as Illumina HiSeq 2500. Quantitative 5'-RACE with molecular barcodes was used to prepare TCR beta libraries. In the paper's pipeline: A new computational method based on a probabilistic model of VDJ rearrangement was used to identify disease-linked TCR variants. The public sequencing data were trimmed at Q25 with fastp and processed into clonotypes with MiXCR by TCRdb, which kept only in-frame beta chains. Each entry is one CDR3 protein sequence, shown with its most common DNA and genes. These V and J calls derive from TCRdb rather than the authors' analysis. The sample yields approximately 290,000 distinct CDR3 sequences; less than 25% were counted once. About 3.7% of the sample is held by the ten biggest clonotypes.

The source material was blood, either unsorted or a sorted T cell fraction (not recorded which). The clonotype originates from a female donor with ankylosing spondylitis or in good health (not recorded which). The rearranged chain carries TRBV7-9 and TRBJ1-1; the D gene assignment is ambiguous. The DNA sequence is TGTGCCAGCAGCTCCCTCTCATATAGAGAAGCTTTCTTT. It encodes CASSSLSYREAFF.